What follows are 20 T cell receptor beta chains derived from one specimen sequenced in a study of PD-L1 blockade in urothelial cancer. Generated by immunoSEQ multiplex PCR, the TCRdb table keeps only in-frame clones and is missing some. In the table there are some 51,000 clones, around nine tenths of which are singletons. Documented time point: peripheral blood 6 weeks after treatment start. Sequenced here: PBMCs, sampled around atezolizumab (anti-PD-L1) treatment. These receptors were collected from a man between 60 and 75 years old with urothelial cancer.

The chain combines TRBV10-2 with TRBJ2-7, with 8 bases matching TRBD2. From germline, CDR1 is WSHSY and CDR2 SAAADI. The CDR3 extends over 12 amino acids. Germline trimming cut 7 bases from V and 4 bases from J; bases unmatched to any gene: 3. The CDR3 DNA reads as TGCGCCAGCACCCCGGGGGGGTACGAGCAGTACTTC. It codes for CASTPGGYEQYF.

This rearrangement joins TRBV7-9 to TRBJ2-7; perhaps TRBD1 as D (6 bases). This CDR3 contains 14 residues. Trimming took off 5 bases at V and 2 bases at J, with 13 bases between the two ends. Per germline, CDR1 SEHNR and CDR2 FQNEAQ (reference sequence). The DNA for the CDR3 is TGTGCCAGCAGCCCTGACAGGATCCCCTACGAGCAGTACTTC. Amino acids: CASSPDRIPYEQYF. Looking up the rest from reference TRBV7-9 and TRBJ2-7 gives the full variable domain: DTGVSQNPRHKITKRGQNVTFRCDPISEHNRLYWYRQTLGQGPEFLTYFQNEAQLEKSRLLSDRFSAERPKGSFSTLEIQRTEQGDSAMYLCASSPDRIPYEQYFGPGTRLTVT.

CDR3 DNA sequence: TGTGCCAGCAGTTACCAAAACAATGAGCAGTTCTTC. This codes for CASSYQNNEQFF. This sequence joins TRBV6-6 and TRBJ2-1; D ambiguous. Germline V CDR1 and CDR2: MNHNY, SVGAGI (reference sequence). V gave up 2 bases and J gave up 5 bases, with 4 bases separating them. This CDR3 region has 12 residues.

The chain joins TRBV15 to TRBJ1-2, with TRBD1 identical over 7 bases. J was trimmed by 4 bases and V by 5 bases; bases with no gene match: 4. In germline, CDR1 is LNHNV, CDR2 YYDKDF (reference sequence). The CDR3 is 13 amino acids. Here the CDR3 DNA reads TGTGCCACCAGCGAGACAGGGATCTATGGCTACACCTTC. This codes for CATSETGIYGYTF.

V usage is TRBV7-9 and J usage is TRBJ1-4; D uncertain. V lost 5 bases and J lost 2, with 9 bases in between. The length of the CDR3 is 14 residues. CDR1 is SEHNR, CDR2 FQNEAQ, per germline (reference sequence). This chain's CDR3 is CASSPESTNEKLFF. In DNA, the CDR3 is TGTGCCAGCAGCCCGGAGAGCACTAATGAAAAACTGTTTTTT.

V gene TRBV5-1 combines with J gene TRBJ2-1, with D unclear. CDR1 is SGHRS, CDR2 YFSETQ, per germline. V gave up 3 bases and J gave up 0 bases, with 10 bases separating them. CDR3 size: 15 residues. CDR3 DNA sequence: TGCGCCAGCAGCTCCGGCGGCAACTCCTACAATGAGCAGTTCTTC. This sequence encodes CASSSGGNSYNEQFF.

The count of this clone is one. The chain links TRBV21-1 to TRBJ2-7; TRBD2, the table's D call, lacks a check against the DNA. TRBV21-1 is deemed a pseudogene. The CDR3 covers 17 residues. The CDR3 sequence is CASSKKETSGSGYEQYF. The DNA for the CDR3 is TGTGCCAGCAGCAAAAAAGAGACTAGCGGGAGTGGCTACGAGCAGTACTTC.

The chain uses TRBV1 and TRBJ2-1; TRBD1, the table's D call, lacks a check against the DNA. TRBV1 is a known pseudogene. The CDR3 is 15 residues long. The CDR3 sequence is CTKPPGQGAHNEQFF. The CDR3 DNA sequence: TGCACCAAGCCCCCGGGACAGGGGGCCCACAATGAGCAGTTCTTC.

V and J are TRBV6-5 and TRBJ2-7; D is ambiguous. Germline V gene sequence: CDR1 MNHEY, CDR2 SVGAGI. The germline V and J ends were trimmed by 2 bases and 3 bases, with 8 bases remaining between them. The CDR3 is 13 residues long. CDR3 sequence (DNA): TGTGCCAGCAGTTACGGAGAGGACTACGAGCAGTACTTC. This encodes CASSYGEDYEQYF.

This clone was seen once. The chain employs TRBV19 and TRBJ1-5; TRBD1 might be the D (6 bases). Trimming left V 4 bases short and J 0 bases short, with 13 bases between. The germline CDR1 and CDR2 sequences are LNHDA and SQIVND (reference sequence). The CDR3 extends over 16 amino acids. The CDR3 DNA is TGTGCCAGTAGTAATCCGACAGGATATAGCAATCAGCCCCAGCATTTT. Protein sequence: CASSNPTGYSNQPQHF.

The gene calls are TRBV5-1 and TRBJ2-2, with 14 nucleotides matching TRBD2. Germline V gene sequence: CDR1 SGHRS, CDR2 YFSETQ. V shed 6 bases, J shed 2 bases, and the junction held 6 bases outside the gene matches. CDR3 size: 17 residues. CDR3 protein: CASTGLAGGRNTGELFF. The DNA for the CDR3 is TGCGCCAGCACCGGACTAGCGGGGGGCCGAAACACCGGGGAGCTGTTTTTT.

This sequence joins TRBV7-2 and TRBJ2-1; D perhaps matches TRBD2 (6 bases). The CDR3 has 14 residues. V gave up 1 base and J gave up 10 bases, with 14 bases separating them. Germline V gene sequence: CDR1 SGHTA, CDR2 FQGNSA. The CDR3 loop reads CASSLEVRGSEQFF. The CDR3 DNA reads as TGTGCCAGCAGCTTAGAAGTGCGGGGCTCAGAGCAGTTCTTC. Supplemented by reference TRBV7-2 and TRBJ2-1, the full variable domain reads GAGVSQSPSNKVTEKGKDVELRCDPISGHTALYWYRQSLGQGLEFLIYFQGNSAPDKSGLPSDRFSAERTGGSVSTLTIQRTQQEDSAVYLCASSLEVRGSEQFFGPGTRLTVL.

The rearrangement uses TRBV5-6 and TRBJ2-3, with TRBD2 as a possible D gene (5 bases). Trimming took 4 bases from V and 4 from J, leaving 22 bases between them. Per germline, CDR1 SGHDT and CDR2 YYEEEE. The CDR3 contains 17 residues. The CDR3, as DNA: TGTGCCAGCAGCCCACCTAACCCCGAGGGCCATCCAGATACGCAGTATTTT. Its protein product is CASSPPNPEGHPDTQYF.

The V gene is TRBV19, the J gene TRBJ2-6, with TRBD1 identical over 7 bases. Germline lookup yields CDR1 LNHDA and CDR2 SQIVND (reference sequence). V was clipped by 7 bases and J by 2 bases; unmatched bases: 5. This CDR3 comprises 15 residues. The CDR3 is CASTDDRAGANVLTF. In nucleotides, the CDR3 is TGTGCCAGTACCGACGACAGGGCTGGGGCCAACGTCCTGACTTTC.

The chain links TRBV7-8 to TRBJ2-1, with no clear D. The V gene's germline CDR1 is SGHVS and CDR2 FQNEAQ. This CDR3 is built from 12 residues. V was trimmed by 7 bases and J by 9 bases, leaving 13 bases between them. The CDR3 reads CASTPDSSEQFF. In nucleotides, the CDR3 is TGTGCCAGCACCCCTGACTCCAGTGAGCAGTTCTTC.

The count of this clone is one. The V call is TRBV7-2, the J call TRBJ2-1; possibly TRBD2 for D (6 bases). Trimming removed 2 bases at V and 9 bases at J, with 14 bases between. Germline V gene data show CDR1 as SGHTA and CDR2 as FQGNSA. This CDR3 has 14 amino acids. The CDR3 region has the DNA TGTGCCAGCAGCTTATCCCCCCAGCGGGTTGAGCAGTTCTTC. It yields the protein CASSLSPQRVEQFF. Variable domain in full (rest from reference TRBV7-2 and TRBJ2-1): GAGVSQSPSNKVTEKGKDVELRCDPISGHTALYWYRQSLGQGLEFLIYFQGNSAPDKSGLPSDRFSAERTGGSVSTLTIQRTQQEDSAVYLCASSLSPQRVEQFFGPGTRLTVL.

This clone was picked up a small number of times. V usage is TRBV27 and J usage is TRBJ1-1; the D gene is possibly TRBD1 (5 bases). The V gene lost 3 bases and the J gene lost 6 bases, with 11 bases spanning the gap. Germline V gene sequence: CDR1 MNHEY, CDR2 SMNVEV (reference sequence). The CDR3 covers 13 residues. The CDR3 reads CASSFWGVAEAFF. The CDR3 coding sequence is TGTGCCAGCAGTTTTTGGGGGGTCGCTGAAGCTTTCTTT.

The CDR3 loop reads CAISEGQGAGEQYF. In DNA, the CDR3 is TGTGCCATCAGTGAGGGACAGGGGGCTGGCGAGCAGTACTTC. This sequence joins TRBV10-3 and TRBJ2-7; 11 bases agree with TRBD1. Germline V lookup: CDR1 ENHRY, CDR2 SYGVKD. This CDR3 has 14 residues. The ends lost 2 bases at V and 6 bases at J; junction bases unmatched: 3.

The CDR3 nucleotides are TGTGCCAGCACTAGCCCCCGGGGTTCTAATTCACCCCTCCACTTT. Protein sequence: CASTSPRGSNSPLHF. The chain links TRBV21-1 to TRBJ1-6. TRBV21-1 is designated a pseudogene. There are 15 residues in the CDR3.

This clone was counted between two and nine times. For the CDR3, the DNA is TGCGCCAGCCTAAAAGGAGGGACCGGGGCCAACGTCCTGACTTTC. Encoded protein: CASLKGGTGANVLTF. The chain has TRBV10-2 and TRBJ2-6, with D possibly matching TRBD2 (6 bases). This CDR3 spans 15 amino acids. Trimming shortened V by 8 bases and J by 4 bases, and 15 bases separated the two germline ends. From germline, CDR1 is WSHSY and CDR2 SAAADI.